One sample yielded the 11 T cell receptor beta chains listed below, sequenced in a study of technical replicates of blood from a few donors. This table comes from immunoSEQ multiplex PCR, and its TCRdb copy is limited to in-frame clones, with some not included. Of 83,000 or so clones listed, around nine tenths were seen once; the top ten hold more than 0.2%. Sequenced: T cells isolated from PBMCs. Source of these receptors: a human donor in good health.

This chain links TRBV12-5 with TRBJ2-1; 8 bases are a match to TRBD1. CDR3 length equals 15 residues. The V gene's germline CDR1 is LGHNT and CDR2 FRNRAP. Trimming took 7 bases from V and 5 from J; bases not matched to a gene: 10. The chain's CDR3 is CASAITGGWDNEQFF. In DNA form, the CDR3 reads TGTGCTAGTGCCATTACAGGGGGTTGGGACAATGAGCAGTTCTTC.

The chain joins TRBV4-1 to TRBJ2-7; TRBD1 might be the D (6 bases). Looked up from germline, CDR1 is MGHRA and CDR2 is YSYEKL. With 3 bases removed from V and 6 bases from J, the gap between germline ends came to 15 bases. CDR3 length: 14 amino acids. CDR3 sequence reads: CASSHPEPGAEQYF. CDR3 nucleotide sequence: TGCGCCAGCAGCCACCCCGAGCCAGGGGCCGAGCAGTACTTC.

This chain connects TRBV5-4 to TRBJ2-5, with 13 bases that match TRBD2. CDR3 length equals 18 residues. The junction had 7 bases not matched to a gene; V was cut back by 0 bases and J by 2 bases. In germline, CDR1 is SGHNT, CDR2 YYREEE (reference sequence). Here the CDR3 reads CASSLGLLGLAGQETQYF. CDR3 bases: TGTGCCAGCAGCTTGGGATTGTTGGGACTAGCGGGACAAGAGACCCAGTACTTC.

This clone was seen a handful of times. The chain is built from TRBV19 and TRBJ2-7; D perhaps matches TRBD2 (6 bases). The ends were cut back, 4 bases at V and 6 bases at J, with 13 bases in the middle. The germline CDR1 and CDR2 sequences are LNHDA and SQIVND (reference sequence). The CDR3 is 13 residues long. CDR3 coding DNA: TGTGCCAGTAGTACCCAGACTAGGACCGAGCAGTACTTC. As protein: CASSTQTRTEQYF.

V is TRBV9 and J is TRBJ2-7; D is uncertain. CDR1 and CDR2 (germline): SGDLS, YYNGEE. The CDR3 consists of 12 residues. V dropped 3 bases and J dropped 1 base, with 5 bases sitting between them. Here the CDR3 DNA reads TGTGCCAGCAGCGGCGAGTCCTACGAGCAGTACTTC. Translation: CASSGESYEQYF.

The V and J genes are TRBV12-5 and TRBJ1-6; TRBD1 aligns across 9 bases. V was pared by 5 bases and J by 5 bases, with 13 bases of the junction left unmatched. This CDR3 is built from 18 residues. Germline V gene data show CDR1 as LGHNT and CDR2 as FRNRAP. In DNA, the CDR3 is TGTGCTAGTGGTCGGGGAAACAGGGGGCTGGGGGATAATTCACCCCTCCACTTT. Translating it yields CASGRGNRGLGDNSPLHF. Looking up the rest from reference TRBV12-5 and TRBJ1-6 gives the full variable domain: DARVTQTPRHKVTEMGQEVTMRCQPILGHNTVFWYRQTMMQGLELLAYFRNRAPLDDSGMPKDRFSAEMPDATLATLKIQPSEPRDSAVYFCASGRGNRGLGDNSPLHFGNGTRLTVT.

CDR3 sequence: CASSESSGGALETQYF. In DNA form, the CDR3 reads TGTGCCAGCAGTGAATCTAGCGGGGGGGCCTTAGAGACCCAGTACTTC. V usage is TRBV6-1 and J usage is TRBJ2-5, with 12 bases that match TRBD2. The CDR3 is made up of 16 amino acids. Germline CDR1 is MNHNS and CDR2 is SASEGT. Unmatched junction bases numbered 5, after V lost 2 bases and J lost 4 bases.

This clone was counted once. The chain has TRBV28 and TRBJ2-5, with 8 bases fitting TRBD2. Looked up from germline, CDR1 is MDHEN and CDR2 is SYDVKM. This CDR3 is 15 amino acids long. The V segment lost 3 bases and the J segment 5 bases; nucleotides outside the gene matches: 8. The CDR3 sequence is CASSLLAGGGETQYF. CDR3 sequence (DNA): TGTGCCAGCAGTTTGCTCGCGGGAGGAGGGGAGACCCAGTACTTC.

The chain recombines TRBV21-1 with TRBJ2-3; TRBD2, the table's D call, was not compared with the DNA. TRBV21-1 is given as a pseudogene. This CDR3 is 19 amino acids long. The CDR3 region has the DNA TGTGCCAGCAGCAAATCCGAGTGGACTAGCGGGATTTACACAGATACGCAGTATTTT. This sequence encodes CASSKSEWTSGIYTDTQYF.

The CDR3: CASSLITRSGESEQYF. CDR3 in DNA: TGTGCCAGCAGCTTAATTACGCGTAGCGGAGAATCCGAGCAGTACTTC. The chain uses TRBV7-9 and TRBJ2-7, with D possibly TRBD2 on 6 matching bases. V lost 2 bases and J 6 bases, leaving 20 bases between the germline ends. CDR3 length: 16 residues. The germline V gene encodes CDR1 SEHNR and CDR2 FQNEAQ (reference sequence).

The rearrangement links TRBV5-4 to TRBJ1-6, with no clear D. CDR1 and CDR2 from the germline V gene are SGHNT and YYREEE (reference sequence). The V end was cut by 0 bases, the J end by 7 bases, with 5 bases between. The CDR3 contains 13 residues. The CDR3 reads CASSLDQNSPLHF. The DNA for the CDR3 is TGTGCCAGCAGCTTGGATCAGAATTCACCCCTCCACTTT.